This TCR beta chain was recovered during a study of cytomegalovirus exposure and HLA in healthy donors. Study information: It was reported in a later analysis that the 95 to 150 validation repertoires used the same platform as the 550 to 850 first-cohort repertoires.

General study results and limits: Cytomegalovirus association was listed for around 180 TCR beta chains.

V dropped 3 bases and J dropped 8 bases, with 16 bases sitting between them. Germline V gene lookup returns CDR1 LNHDA and CDR2 SQIVND (reference sequence). This CDR3 spans 14 amino acids. Assay used: immunoSEQ multiplex PCR; TCRdb lists only in-frame clones, some missing. The profile shows approximately 270,000 clones, more than 75% of them singletons. As regards this clone: Its antigen is as yet unknown.

The source is a man aged 18 to 29 in good health and CMV-seropositive. The sample was PBMCs. The chain recombines TRBV19 with TRBJ1-2; D uncertain. CDR3 protein: CASSMVSSPLGYTF. CDR3 coding DNA: TGTGCCAGTAGTATGGTCAGCTCCCCGCTCGGCTACACCTTC. Combining the CDR3 with reference TRBV19 and TRBJ1-2 gives the whole variable domain DGGITQSPKYLFRKEGQNVTLSCEQNLNHDAMYWYRQDPGQGLRLIYYSQIVNDFQKGDIAEGYSVSREKKESFPLTVTSAQKNPTAFYLCASSMVSSPLGYTFGSGTRLTVV.